Below, 11 T cell receptor beta chains from the same sample are listed, as sequenced in a study of CD8+CD57+ T cells in acquired aplastic anemia. TCR beta VDJ and CDR3 profiles were obtained from a genomic DNA template. TCRdb analysed the reads with MiXCR anew, one entry per CDR3 protein. In the table there are under 200,000 distinct CDR3 sequences, under 55% of which are singletons. Flow cytometry had shown expanded CD8+CD57+ cells in the patients chosen for sequencing. Sequencing was performed on sorted CD4+, CD8+, or CD8+CD57+ T cells (not recorded which) from PBMCs. These receptor sequences come from a human donor with aplastic anemia.

This clonotype was seen ten or more times. The chain is built from TRBV19 and TRBJ1-4; 8 nucleotides match TRBD1. The CDR3 extends over 15 amino acids. V trimming: 5 bases; J trimming: 6 bases; junction bases outside the gene matches: 8. Germline values: CDR1 LNHDA, CDR2 SQIVND (reference sequence). The CDR3 here is CASSGQGAGYEKLFF. The DNA for the CDR3 is TGTGCCAGTAGTGGGCAGGGGGCGGGTTATGAAAAACTGTTTTTT.

Only a few counts were recorded for this clonotype. The chain has TRBV28 and TRBJ1-2; D remains unclear. CDR1 and CDR2 (germline): MDHEN, SYDVKM. With 5 bases removed from V and 4 bases from J, the gap between germline ends came to 14 bases. This CDR3 region has 14 residues. The CDR3, as DNA: TGTGCCAGCAGTCCGCGCGGACGTGGCTATGGCTACACCTTC. It yields the protein CASSPRGRGYGYTF.

The rearrangement joins TRBV10-3 to TRBJ2-7, with D possibly matching TRBD2 (7 bases). This CDR3 contains 15 residues. In germline, CDR1 is ENHRY, CDR2 SYGVKD. V was trimmed by 3 bases and J by 5 bases, leaving 17 bases between them. The CDR3 here is CAISDLGGTRNEQYF. The CDR3 coding sequence is TGTGCCATCAGTGATTTGGGGGGGACAAGGAACGAGCAGTACTTC.

Many counts were recorded for this clonotype. The chain employs TRBV7-9 and TRBJ2-3, with TRBD2 as a possible D gene (5 bases). The ends were cut back, 5 bases at V and 6 bases at J, with 21 bases in the middle. The CDR3 contains 16 residues. Germline V gene lookup returns CDR1 SEHNR and CDR2 FQNEAQ (reference sequence). For the CDR3, the DNA is TGTGCCAGCAGCCCACGACTAACAGCGGCCACCGATACGCAGTATTTT. Residues: CASSPRLTAATDTQYF.

This clonotype appeared many times. Sequence at one end of the junction differs from germline and may be a read error. This rearrangement joins TRBV27 to TRBJ1-2; possible D gene TRBD1, 5 bases. The CDR3 runs 12 residues. CDR1 MNHEY and CDR2 SMNVEV come from the germline V gene (reference sequence). The CDR3 region has the DNA TGTGCCAGCAGTAGAACGGGACCAGCGCCCACGTGG. Translated, it gives CASSRTGPAPTW.

The chain joins TRBV12-3 or TRBV12-4 to TRBJ1-6, with D hard to call. Between the trimmed V and J ends, which lost 3 bases and 11 bases, there was a span of 8 bases. The CDR3 totals 12 residues. The chain's CDR3 is CASSFALPPLHF. For the CDR3, the DNA is TGTGCCAGCAGTTTTGCCCTGCCACCCCTCCACTTT.

This chain connects TRBV10-3 to TRBJ2-5, with 13 bases lining up with TRBD2. The V gene's germline CDR1 is ENHRY and CDR2 SYGVKD. CDR3 length: 19 residues. V lost 0 bases, J lost 1 base, and 8 bases stayed unmatched. CDR3 sequence reads: CAISESGTSGGAAQETQYF. The DNA of the CDR3 is TGTGCCATCAGTGAGTCTGGAACTAGCGGGGGGGCGGCCCAAGAGACCCAGTACTTC.

The chain carries TRBV19 and TRBJ1-5; 8 positions match TRBD1. V shed 6 bases, J shed 7 bases, and the junction held 11 bases outside the gene matches. There are 15 residues in the CDR3. Germline values: CDR1 LNHDA, CDR2 SQIVND (reference sequence). The CDR3 nucleotides are TGTGCCAGTAGCACAGACAGGGGAAAATGGCAGCCCCAGCATTTT. Amino acid sequence: CASSTDRGKWQPQHF.

This chain connects TRBV10-3 to TRBJ1-5; TRBD1 is a possible D gene (5 bases). There are 16 residues in the CDR3. V lost 0 bases and J lost 4, with 13 bases in between. CDR1 is ENHRY, CDR2 SYGVKD, per germline. Here the CDR3 DNA reads TGTGCCATCAGTGAGTCTTGGGGGTCAGGGAATCAGCCCCAGCATTTT. Its protein product is CAISESWGSGNQPQHF.

A word on this clonotype: The junction departs from germline at one end; a sequencing error may be responsible. The rearrangement links TRBV18 to TRBJ2-7; 7 bases map to TRBD2. CDR1 is KGHSH and CDR2 is LQKENI in the germline V gene. The CDR3 runs 14 residues. The CDR3 region has the DNA TGTGCCGGCTCATCCCAGGCGGGAGCGTACGAGCAGTACTTC. It specifies CAGSSQAGAYEQYF.

This chain uses TRBV27 with TRBJ2-1; D perhaps matches TRBD1 (5 bases). Germline V gives CDR1 MNHEY, CDR2 SMNVEV (reference sequence). Trimming left V 3 bases short and J 5 bases short, with 11 bases between. The CDR3 length is 14 residues. Written as DNA, the CDR3 is TGTGCCAGCAGTTTTAACAGGTTTAACAATGAGCAGTTCTTC. It yields the protein CASSFNRFNNEQFF.